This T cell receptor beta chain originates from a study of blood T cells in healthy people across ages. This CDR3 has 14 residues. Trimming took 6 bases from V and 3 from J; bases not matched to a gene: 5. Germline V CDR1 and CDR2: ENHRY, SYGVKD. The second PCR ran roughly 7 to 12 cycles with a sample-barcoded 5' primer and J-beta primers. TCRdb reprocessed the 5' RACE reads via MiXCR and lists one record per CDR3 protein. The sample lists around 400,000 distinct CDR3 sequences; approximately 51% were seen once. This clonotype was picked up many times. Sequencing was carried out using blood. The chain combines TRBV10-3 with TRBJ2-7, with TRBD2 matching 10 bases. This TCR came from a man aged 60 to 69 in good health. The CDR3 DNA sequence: TGTGCCATCAGGGAGCGGGAGGGCCGCTACGAGCAGTACTTC. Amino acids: CAIREREGRYEQYF.